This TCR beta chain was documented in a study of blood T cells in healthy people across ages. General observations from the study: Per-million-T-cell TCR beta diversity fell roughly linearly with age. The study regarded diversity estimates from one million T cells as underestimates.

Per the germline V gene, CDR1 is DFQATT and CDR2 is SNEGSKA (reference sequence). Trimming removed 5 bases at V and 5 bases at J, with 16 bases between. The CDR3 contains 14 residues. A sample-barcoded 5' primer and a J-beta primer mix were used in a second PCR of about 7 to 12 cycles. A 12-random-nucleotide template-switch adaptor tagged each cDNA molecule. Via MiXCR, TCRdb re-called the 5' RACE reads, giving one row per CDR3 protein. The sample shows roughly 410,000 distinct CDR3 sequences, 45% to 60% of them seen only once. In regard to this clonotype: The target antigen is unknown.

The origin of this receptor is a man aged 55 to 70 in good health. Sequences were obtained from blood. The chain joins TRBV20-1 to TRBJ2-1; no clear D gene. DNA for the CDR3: TGCAGTGCTTTCCTAACAAGCGCCCACAATGAGCAGTTCTTC. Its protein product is CSAFLTSAHNEQFF.